This T cell receptor (beta chain) was identified during a study of vaccination and CD4 T cells after COVID-19. Overall study: The convalescents included six males and four females, and among them two were Hispanic while seven were Caucasian.

Treatment indicated: roughly ten-day PBMC culture with coronavirus spike peptide pools or control peptides (ViraFEST assay). An Oncomine TCR Beta short-read assay was used to sequence the DNA from cultured CD4+ T cells. TCRdb reprocessed the PCR reads via MiXCR and lists one record per CDR3 protein. The table records almost 15,000 distinct CDR3 sequences, approximately 55% of them present only once. In regard to this clonotype: Its specificity is unknown. At one boundary the junction diverges from the germline segment, which might be a read error.

The germline gives CDR1 MGHRA, CDR2 YSYEKL. The CDR3 has 13 residues. The chain uses TRBV4-1 and TRBJ2-1; 11 bases are shared with TRBD2. The receptor was derived from a human donor who had recovered from COVID-19. The input for sequencing was CD4+ T cells from blood, cultured in vitro, taken before SARS-CoV-2 vaccination. CDR3 protein: CASSQAFTSGRIF. In DNA, the CDR3 is TGCGCCAGCAGCCAAGCCTTCACTAGCGGGAGAATCTTC.